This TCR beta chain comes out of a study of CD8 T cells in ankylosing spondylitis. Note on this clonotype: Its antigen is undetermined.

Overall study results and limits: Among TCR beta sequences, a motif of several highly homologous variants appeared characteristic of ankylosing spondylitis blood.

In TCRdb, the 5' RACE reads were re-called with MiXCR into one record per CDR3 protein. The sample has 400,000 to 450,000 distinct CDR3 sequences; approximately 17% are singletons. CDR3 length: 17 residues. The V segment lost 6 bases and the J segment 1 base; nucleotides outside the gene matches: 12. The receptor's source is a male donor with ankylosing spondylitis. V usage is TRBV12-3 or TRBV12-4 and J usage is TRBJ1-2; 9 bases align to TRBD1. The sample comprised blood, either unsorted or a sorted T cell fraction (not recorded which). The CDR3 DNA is TGTGCCAGCAGCCCCGCCCTAGGGACAGGGAATAACTATGGCTACACCTTC. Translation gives CASSPALGTGNNYGYTF.